These T cell receptor beta chains were read from a single sample in a study of human T cells and chemical hapten exposure. TCRdb processed the RACE reads anew with MiXCR; each CDR3 protein has one entry. The sample holds approximately 80,000 distinct CDR3 sequences, approximately 13% seen once. The material was whole blood, obtained in connection with sensitization to the hapten diphenylcyclopropenone (DPC). These receptor sequences come from a woman between 45 and 60 years old with alopecia areata. Some clones in this sample may be carry-over from other donors' samples. CDR3s include the opening cysteine and the closing phenylalanine or tryptophan. The D gene is left open where the match is weak. Part of the rows lack a size; the others show once, few, many or a class for expanded clones.

-	-	TRBV21-1	TRBJ2-7	CASSTPQPLSSYEQYF	TGTGCCAGCAGCACGCCCCAACCCCTTAGCTCCTACGAGCAGTACTTC
TRBD1	many	TRBV7-3	TRBJ2-7	CASSLTLWDRGYEQYF	TGTGCCAGCAGCTTAACCCTTTGGGACAGGGGGTACGAGCAGTACTTC
TRBD2	many	TRBV7-8	TRBJ2-7	CASSTPGLGSYEQYF	TGTGCCAGCAGCACCCCGGGACTAGGAAGTTACGAGCAGTACTTC
-	-	TRBV5-1	TRBJ2-2	CASRPGPFDTGELFF	TGCGCCAGCAGACCGGGACCCTTCGACACCGGGGAGCTGTTTTTT
TRBD2	few	TRBV5-6	TRBJ2-3	CASSFQWTSVTDTQYF	TGTGCCAGCAGCTTCCAGTGGACTAGCGTCACAGATACGCAGTATTTT
TRBD1	few	TRBV18	TRBJ1-2	CASSSSGGAGYGYTF	TGTGCCAGCTCATCTTCAGGGGGCGCCGGATATGGCTACACCTTC
-	-	TRBV5-1	TRBJ1-4	CASSPRTRASEKLFF	TGCGCCAGCAGCCCAAGGACCAGAGCTAGTGAAAAACTGTTTTTT
TRBD1	-	TRBV5-1	TRBJ2-1	CASGKGGARGYNEQFF	TGCGCCAGCGGGAAAGGGGGCGCGAGAGGATACAATGAGCAGTTCTTC
TRBD1	many	TRBV24-1	TRBJ2-5	CATSHRTGETQYF	TGTGCCACCAGTCATCGGACAGGAGAGACCCAGTACTTC
TRBD2	many	TRBV4-2	TRBJ2-4	CASSQDIAGLAKNIQYF	TGTGCCAGCAGCCAAGATATAGCGGGACTAGCCAAAAACATTCAGTACTTC
-	-	TRBV7-9	TRBJ2-1	CASRGTNYNEQFF	TGTGCCAGCAGAGGCACTAACTACAATGAGCAGTTCTTC
TRBD2	-	TRBV11-2	TRBJ2-5	CASSLPSGKETQYF	TGTGCCAGCAGCTTACCTAGCGGTAAAGAGACCCAGTACTTC
-	many	TRBV29-1	TRBJ2-5	CSAQGRGETQYF	TGCAGCGCCCAGGGACGTGGGGAGACCCAGTACTTC
-	few	TRBV7-2	TRBJ1-5	CASSMWTDQPQHF	TGTGCCAGCAGCATGTGGACGGATCAGCCCCAGCATTTT
-	many	TRBV29-1	TRBJ1-1	CSVVDTEAFF	TGCAGCGTTGTGGACACTGAAGCTTTCTTT
-	many	TRBV12-3/TRBV12-4	TRBJ2-4	CASRAGTNIQYF	TGTGCCAGCAGGGCCGGGACGAACATTCAGTACTTC
-	-	TRBV7-8	TRBJ2-7	CASSPRGRSSYEQYF	TGTGCCAGCAGCCCAAGGGGACGCTCCTCCTACGAGCAGTACTTC
TRBD2	few	TRBV12-3/TRBV12-4	TRBJ2-3	CASTLGVSGIYTDTQYF	TGTGCCAGCACCCTCGGGGTTAGCGGGATCTACACAGATACGCAGTATTTT
TRBD1	-	TRBV29-1	TRBJ1-1	CSVEQGARNTEAFF	TGCAGCGTTGAACAGGGGGCGAGAAACACTGAAGCTTTCTTT
TRBD2	many	TRBV24-1	TRBJ2-2	CATSDSLAGDTGELFF	TGTGCCACCAGTGATTCACTAGCGGGGGACACCGGGGAGCTGTTTTTT
-	few	TRBV6-6	TRBJ1-2	CASSITKGGTANYGYTF	TGTGCCAGCAGTATAACAAAGGGGGGGACCGCTAACTATGGCTACACCTTC
-	few	TRBV5-4	TRBJ1-1	CASSLAEQVEAFF	TGTGCCAGCAGCTTGGCCGAACAGGTTGAAGCTTTCTTT
-	-	TRBV15	TRBJ1-1	CATSREKAPSTEAFF	TGTGCCACCAGCAGAGAAAAGGCCCCGAGTACTGAAGCTTTCTTT
-	many	TRBV6-1	TRBJ2-2	CASSEARGPGELFF	TGTGCCAGCAGTGAAGCGCGGGGGCCCGGGGAGCTGTTTTTT
-	-	TRBV30	TRBJ2-5	CAWSVQQETQYF	TGTGCCTGGAGTGTACAGCAAGAGACCCAGTACTTC
-	few	TRBV29-1	TRBJ2-1	CSMERSLGNEQFF	TGCAGCATGGAAAGGAGCCTTGGCAATGAGCAGTTCTTC
-	many	TRBV7-2	TRBJ1-5	CASGDSNQPQHF	TGTGCCAGCGGGGATAGCAATCAGCCCCAGCATTTT
TRBD2	-	TRBV29-1	TRBJ2-1	CSARGGRNEQFF	TGCAGCGCCCGGGGAGGGAGAAATGAGCAGTTCTTC
-	many	TRBV18	TRBJ2-4	CASSPMTGENIQYF	TGTGCCAGCTCACCTATGACGGGCGAAAACATTCAGTACTTC
-	many	TRBV7-6	TRBJ2-3	CASSLDGTDTQYF	TGTGCCAGCAGCTTAGACGGGACAGATACGCAGTATTTT
-	few	TRBV29-1	TRBJ2-3	CSVRLGTQYF	TGCAGCGTTCGCTTGGGCACGCAGTATTTT
-	many	TRBV29-1	TRBJ1-2	CSVESRRILNYGYTF	TGCAGCGTTGAGAGCAGGAGGATCTTGAACTATGGCTACACCTTC
TRBD2	few	TRBV7-3	TRBJ2-1	CASSPTSGTTHYNEQFF	TGTGCCAGCAGCCCGACTAGCGGGACGACACACTACAATGAGCAGTTCTTC
-	many	TRBV27	TRBJ1-6	CASGGRSNSPLHF	TGTGCCAGCGGGGGCCGCTCTAATTCACCCCTCCACTTT
-	-	TRBV6-6	TRBJ1-2	CASSPSSNYGYTF	TGTGCCAGCAGCCCAAGCAGTAACTATGGCTACACCTTC
TRBD1	few	TRBV6-1	TRBJ1-5	CASSETGFGQPQHF	TGTGCCAGCAGTGAGACAGGGTTTGGGCAGCCCCAGCATTTT
TRBD1	many	TRBV20-1	TRBJ2-6	CSAPPGQETGANVLTF	TGCAGTGCTCCTCCGGGACAGGAGACTGGGGCCAACGTCCTGACTTTC
TRBD1	few	TRBV11-2	TRBJ2-5	CASSNIQGATLETQYF	TGTGCCAGCAGCAACATACAGGGGGCGACATTGGAGACCCAGTACTTC
-	-	TRBV18	TRBJ2-5	CASSRDLNFQETQYF	TGTGCCAGCTCCCGGGACCTGAATTTCCAAGAGACCCAGTACTTC
TRBD2	-	TRBV6-2/TRBV6-3	TRBJ2-3	CASTGLAGFLSTDTQYF	TGTGCCAGCACGGGACTAGCGGGATTCCTTAGCACAGATACGCAGTATTTT
TRBD1	-	TRBV18	TRBJ1-1	CASSVGTAMNTEAFF	TGTGCCAGCTCAGTAGGGACAGCCATGAACACTGAAGCTTTCTTT
-	many	TRBV29-1	TRBJ2-2	CSVKNTGELFF	TGCAGCGTAAAAAACACCGGGGAGCTGTTTTTT
-	many	TRBV28	TRBJ2-3	CASSSNRVLTDTQYF	TGTGCCAGCAGTTCAAACAGGGTATTGACAGATACGCAGTATTTT
-	-	TRBV20-1	TRBJ1-1	CSAMAYGFVSEAFF	TGCAGTGCTATGGCCTACGGGTTTGTCTCTGAAGCTTTCTTT
TRBD2	few	TRBV28	TRBJ2-5	CASSPGGEREFETQYF	TGTGCCAGCAGTCCCGGCGGAGAGCGGGAGTTTGAGACCCAGTACTTC
-	many	TRBV27	TRBJ1-2	CASSLSGGDGYTF	TGTGCCAGCAGTTTATCGGGAGGGGATGGCTACACCTTC
TRBD1	many	TRBV11-2	TRBJ1-4	CASSYGQGDEKLFF	TGTGCCAGCAGCTACGGACAGGGGGATGAAAAACTGTTTTTT
-	-	TRBV7-9	TRBJ2-5	CASSGGVEWVSETQYF	TGTGCCAGCAGCGGAGGCGTAGAGTGGGTCTCAGAGACCCAGTACTTC
-	-	TRBV6-2/TRBV6-3	TRBJ2-1	CASSLIAAKYNEQFF	TGTGCCAGCTCCTTAATAGCGGCAAAATACAATGAGCAGTTCTTC
-	-	TRBV14	TRBJ2-3	CASSQVGGNSPTDTQYF	TGTGCCAGCAGCCAAGTGGGAGGAAACAGCCCCACAGATACGCAGTATTTT
-	-	TRBV11-2	TRBJ1-1	CASSQEGNTEAFF	TGTGCCAGCAGCCAGGAGGGGAACACTGAAGCTTTCTTT
-	few	TRBV3-1	TRBJ1-4	CASSQGFGRVDEKLFF	TGTGCCAGCAGCCAAGGATTCGGCAGGGTTGATGAAAAACTGTTTTTT